The clone carrying this TCR beta chain was counted between two and nine times. Its antigen remains unknown. They built TCR cDNA with 5'RACE template switching, a step that put in a universal primer site and UMIs. TCRdb processed the 5' RACE reads anew with MiXCR; each CDR3 protein has one entry. The table includes approximately 450,000 distinct CDR3 sequences, approximately 19% detected once. This sample is drawn from a study of T cells after yellow fever vaccination. On the study more broadly: Preparing low-cell-number fractions relied on SMART-Seq v4 Ultra Low Input.

Overall study findings and caveats: Clonotypes found in both CD4 and CD8 compartments made up a small share.

The sample consisted of PBMCs, taken before the yellow fever booster vaccination. This clonotype was sampled from a man aged 18 to 35 who received the YFV17D yellow fever vaccine.

CDR3 residues: CSATQGTNTGELFF. DNA of the CDR3: TGCAGTGCCACGCAGGGAACGAACACCGGGGAGCTGTTTTTT. This chain joins TRBV20-1 and TRBJ2-2; possibly TRBD1 for D (5 bases). Trimming removed 6 bases from V and 0 bases from J, with 11 bases in between. CDR1 is DFQATT, CDR2 SNEGSKA, per germline (reference sequence). The CDR3 sequence is 14 residues long.